The 14 T cell receptor beta chains listed next were all sequenced from one sample in a study of T cell responses to AZD1222 COVID-19 vaccine. Libraries were prepared by immunoSEQ multiplex PCR; TCRdb keeps only in-frame clonotypes and omits some of them. There are over 85,000 clones in the sample; around 89% occur only once, and 6.5% to 8% lies in the top ten. Specimen: peripheral blood, collected on day 0 of AZD1222 vaccination. All receptors come from an adult in good health.

This clone was recorded only once. The chain couples TRBV29-1 to TRBJ1-2, with 11 bases aligning to TRBD1. The CDR3 covers 15 residues. Trimming took 8 bases from V and 6 from J; bases not matched to a gene: 14. Germline loops: CDR1 SQVTM, CDR2 ANQGSEA. CDR3 sequence (DNA): TGCAGCATAACCGGGACAGGGGGGGCCAGGGATGGCTACACCTTC. Its translation: CSITGTGGARDGYTF.

This rearrangement joins TRBV7-2 to TRBJ1-5, with 9 bases identical to TRBD1. Germline CDR1 is SGHTA and CDR2 is FQGNSA. The CDR3 totals 16 residues. CDR3 sequence reads: CACLVPGQGGNQPQHF. DNA for the CDR3: TGTGCGTGTCTCGTTCCGGGACAGGGTGGCAATCAGCCCCAGCATTTT.

V is TRBV7-9 and J is TRBJ1-6; 8 bases fit TRBD1. The V and J ends lost 7 bases and 5 bases, in that order; junction bases with no gene match: 4. The CDR3 is 14 residues long. The germline V gene has CDR1 SEHNR and CDR2 FQNEAQ (reference sequence). The CDR3 sequence is CASTETGDNSPLHF. CDR3 sequence (DNA): TGTGCCAGCACAGAGACAGGGGATAATTCACCCCTCCACTTT. Complete variable domain (other parts from reference TRBV7-9 and TRBJ1-6): DTGVSQNPRHKITKRGQNVTFRCDPISEHNRLYWYRQTLGQGPEFLTYFQNEAQLEKSRLLSDRFSAERPKGSFSTLEIQRTEQGDSAMYLCASTETGDNSPLHFGNGTRLTVT.

For the CDR3, the DNA is TGTGCCAGCAGTGACTCGTGGACAGGGACCCTCCACTTT. It encodes CASSDSWTGTLHF. The gene calls are TRBV6-4 and TRBJ1-6; 8 bases align to TRBD1. This CDR3 region has 13 residues. The germline V gene has CDR1 MRHNA and CDR2 SNTAGT. V shed 0 bases and J 14 bases; nucleotides not matched to a gene: 3.

This sequence joins TRBV3-1 (or the pseudogene TRBV3-2) and TRBJ1-2, with a possible D match to TRBD1 (5 bases). Germline V lookup: CDR1 LGHDT, CDR2 YNNKEL (reference sequence). There are 14 residues in the CDR3. V lost 0 bases, J lost 6 bases, and 11 bases lay in between. Here the CDR3 reads CASSQDASGDGYTF. CDR3 bases: TGTGCCAGCAGCCAAGACGCCTCGGGGGATGGCTACACCTTC.

The chain has TRBV18 and TRBJ1-5; the match to TRBD1 covers 8 bases. J gave up 7 bases and V 4 bases, and 3 bases lay outside the gene matches. The CDR3 contains 13 residues. Germline CDR1 is KGHSH and CDR2 is LQKENI. CDR3 loop: CASSLDRGQPQHF. DNA of the CDR3: TGTGCCAGCTCACTCGACAGGGGACAGCCCCAGCATTTT.

This clone turned up a few times. The chain links TRBV7-7 to TRBJ2-5; possibly TRBD2 for D (6 bases). The length of the CDR3 is 13 residues. Germline V gene sequence: CDR1 SSHAT, CDR2 FNYEAQ (reference sequence). Deletions cut 5 bases from V and 3 bases from J, with 10 bases between. CDR3 amino acids: CASSRTIKETQYF. The CDR3 DNA follows: TGTGCCAGCAGCAGGACTATAAAAGAGACCCAGTACTTC.

This chain connects TRBV24-1 to TRBJ2-5; 7 bases are shared with TRBD2. J gave up 5 bases and V 4 bases, and 9 bases lay outside the gene matches. This CDR3 region has 15 residues. CDR1 KGHDR and CDR2 SFDVKD come from the germline V gene. CDR3 sequence reads: CATSEGGSLRETQYF. CDR3 in DNA: TGTGCCACCAGTGAAGGCGGGAGCCTACGCGAGACCCAGTACTTC.

This rearrangement joins TRBV5-8 to TRBJ1-2; the D gene is possibly TRBD1 (6 bases). CDR3 length: 18 residues. Germline loops: CDR1 SGHTS, CDR2 YDEGEE. V lost 0 bases to trimming and J lost 1 base, with 19 bases between them. The CDR3 protein is CASSLAPGTPAINYGYTF. DNA of the CDR3: TGTGCCAGCAGCTTGGCTCCCGGGACACCTGCGATTAACTATGGCTACACCTTC.

This chain connects TRBV6-5 to TRBJ2-5; 12 bases map to TRBD2. Germline V gene data show CDR1 as MNHEY and CDR2 as SVGAGI. Trimming at V came to 8 bases and at J to 5 bases, leaving 9 bases not matched to a gene. This CDR3 is 15 amino acids long. CDR3 sequence reads: CASQRSGLAGETQYF. CDR3 coding DNA: TGTGCCAGCCAACGCTCGGGACTAGCGGGCGAGACCCAGTACTTC.

V is TRBV18 and J is TRBJ1-1, with D perhaps TRBD1 (6 bases). The CDR3 length is 16 residues. The V end lost 3 bases, the J end lost 0 bases, and 14 bases lay between the germline ends. Germline CDR1 KGHSH, CDR2 LQKENI. The CDR3 nucleotides read TGTGCCAGCTCACCCCAGACAGGACCGATGAACACTGAAGCTTTCTTT. Protein: CASSPQTGPMNTEAFF.

This chain connects TRBV19 to TRBJ2-7, with 14 bases matching TRBD2. With V trimmed by 4 bases and J by 3 bases, 2 bases remained unmatched. Germline V gene lookup returns CDR1 LNHDA and CDR2 SQIVND (reference sequence). The CDR3 is made up of 15 amino acids. For the CDR3, the DNA is TGTGCCAGTAGTACAGGGACTAGCGGGAGCTACGAGCAGTACTTC. It codes for CASSTGTSGSYEQYF.

This chain joins TRBV19 and TRBJ1-1; a possible D gene is TRBD1 (5 bases). The CDR3 runs 14 residues. CDR1 is LNHDA, CDR2 SQIVND, per germline (reference sequence). Trimming removed 5 bases from V and 1 base from J, with 11 bases in between. The CDR3 protein is CASSHVGANTEAFF. The DNA of the CDR3 is TGTGCCAGTAGTCATGTCGGGGCGAACACTGAAGCTTTCTTT.

The chain recombines TRBV28 with TRBJ2-7, with 9 bases aligning to TRBD1. This CDR3 comprises 15 residues. J lost 3 bases, V lost 5 bases, and 8 bases had no gene match. CDR1 MDHEN and CDR2 SYDVKM come from the germline V gene. CDR3: CASSPPGQGDYEQYF. DNA for the CDR3: TGTGCCAGCAGTCCGCCGGGACAGGGAGACTACGAGCAGTACTTC.